This T cell receptor (beta chain) was recorded in a study of blood T cell repertoires in COVID-19. Study background: COVID-19 samples from acute and convalescent phases originated in the United States, Italy and Spain. Sample material is recorded as cDNA or gDNA derived from T cells, B-cell-depleted T cells, or PBMCs.

Source study methods: It was from reference gene primer amplification that nucleated cell counts were estimated. Produced via immunoSEQ multiplex PCR; TCRdb's table is partial and in-frame only. V and J calls and clone size are copied from that table; D and trimming were computed from the DNA. The profile shows 50,000 or so clones, 65% to 90% of them singletons. CDR1 and CDR2 (germline): SNHLY, FYNNEI. Trimming removed 1 base from V and 8 bases from J; junction bases left unmatched: 7. This CDR3 region has 15 residues. The material sequenced was peripheral blood. This TCR came from a man between 40 and 49 years old with acute or convalescent COVID-19. The V and J genes are TRBV2 and TRBJ2-3; 9 positions match TRBD2. Here the CDR3 DNA reads TGTGCCAGCAGTGAAGTCTCCGGCGGGGGGGGTACGCAGTATTTT. Protein: CASSEVSGGGGTQYF. Using reference TRBV2 and TRBJ2-3 for the parts outside the CDR3, the full variable domain is EPEVTQTPSHQVTQMGQEVILRCVPISNHLYFYWYRQILGQKVEFLVSFYNNEISEKSEIFDDQFSVERPDGSNFTLKIRSTKLEDSAMYFCASSEVSGGGGTQYFGPGTRLTVL.